Following are 12 T cell receptor beta chains from one sample sequenced in a study of blood T cell repertoires in COVID-19. TCRdb's table, derived via immunoSEQ multiplex PCR, lists solely in-frame clones and lacks some. The sample holds approximately 100,000 clones, about nine tenths seen once. The sequencing input was peripheral blood. The source of these receptors is a man between 65 and 80 years old with acute or convalescent COVID-19.

The chain employs TRBV28 and TRBJ2-2; 9 nucleotides match TRBD1. The CDR3 consists of 15 residues. The germline V gene encodes CDR1 MDHEN and CDR2 SYDVKM. V trimming: 5 bases; J trimming: 7 bases; junction bases outside the gene matches: 8. The CDR3 DNA sequence: TGTGCCAGCAGTCCATCACAGGGGGCCGTCGGGGAGCTGTTTTTT. It encodes CASSPSQGAVGELFF.

The V and J genes are TRBV4-2 and TRBJ1-1; D remains ambiguous. Germline CDR1 reads LGHNA; CDR2 reads YNFKEQ. The CDR3 runs to 16 residues. V shed 0 bases and J shed 1 base, with 12 bases lying between them. DNA for the CDR3: TGTGCCAGCAGCCAAGAGGACGGGAGCCAGAACACTGAAGCTTTCTTT. Amino acids: CASSQEDGSQNTEAFF.

The rearrangement uses TRBV18 and TRBJ1-5; 7 positions agree with TRBD1. The CDR3 extends over 16 amino acids. CDR1 and CDR2 from the germline V gene are KGHSH and LQKENI. After removal of 3 bases from V and 3 bases from J, the junction contained 8 bases not matched to a gene. In nucleotides, the CDR3 is TGTGCCAGCTCACCTGGGCTAGGGGGCAACAATCAGCCCCAGCATTTT. Amino acids: CASSPGLGGNNQPQHF.

This clone was found a few times. V gene TRBV9 combines with J gene TRBJ2-7; tentatively, D is TRBD2 (7 bases). The ends were cut back, 3 bases at V and 5 bases at J, with 9 bases in the middle. The CDR3 loop spans 12 amino acids. CDR1 SGDLS and CDR2 YYNGEE come from the germline V gene. Written as DNA, the CDR3 is TGTGCCAGCAGCGAGGGGGGGAACGAGCAGTACTTC. This translates into CASSEGGNEQYF.

The V call is TRBV5-1, the J call TRBJ2-1; no definite D call. The V and J ends lost 0 bases and 2 bases respectively, with 12 bases between them. Germline lookup yields CDR1 SGHRS and CDR2 YFSETQ. The CDR3 has 16 amino acids. The CDR3 reads CASSLGRSLPYNEQFF. The DNA for the CDR3 is TGCGCCAGCAGCTTGGGGCGGAGTCTCCCCTACAATGAGCAGTTCTTC.

CDR3 in DNA: TGTGCCATCAGCGGACAGGGGCAGTGGACCGGGGAGCTGTTTTTT. This encodes CAISGQGQWTGELFF. This chain links TRBV10-3 with TRBJ2-2; TRBD1 matches 9 bases. CDR1 and CDR2 (germline): ENHRY, SYGVKD. J lost 5 bases, V lost 6 bases, and 7 bases had no gene match. CDR3 length: 15 residues.

The chain carries TRBV10-3 and TRBJ1-2; 8 bases line up with TRBD1. Germline CDR1 and CDR2: ENHRY and SYGVKD. V lost 7 bases and J lost 1; bases outside the gene matches: 5. CDR3 length: 14 amino acids. CDR3 bases: TGTGCCATCAACCAACAGGGGGGTAACTATGGCTACACCTTC. Its translation is CAINQQGGNYGYTF.

CDR3 region: CASSAGYGYTF. Here the CDR3 DNA reads TGTGCCAGCAGTGCGGGCTATGGCTACACCTTC. This chain joins TRBV5-6 and TRBJ1-2; D not certain. Trimming took off 5 bases at V and 4 bases at J, with 6 bases between the two ends. This CDR3 is built from 11 residues. Looked up from germline, CDR1 is SGHDT and CDR2 is YYEEEE.

The rearrangement joins TRBV23-1 to TRBJ1-1, with D maybe TRBD1 (5 bases). TRBV23-1 is an open reading frame whose function is uncertain. V was clipped by 5 bases and J by 4 bases, with 23 bases between them. The CDR3 loop spans 17 amino acids. The chain's CDR3 is CASSGSSCGGKGTEAFF. DNA for the CDR3: TGCGCCAGCAGTGGGAGTTCATGTGGGGGGAAGGGCACTGAAGCTTTCTTT.

This clone has more than one count but fewer than ten. This chain uses TRBV19 with TRBJ1-5; D gene uncertain. The CDR3 length is 19 residues. Per germline, CDR1 LNHDA and CDR2 SQIVND (reference sequence). V lost 7 bases, J lost 1 base, and 26 bases lay in between. DNA for the CDR3: TGTGCCAGTACCGGAGGCTCCAGCACGCCCCGGAGGAGCAATCAGCCCCAGCATTTT. This codes for CASTGGSSTPRRSNQPQHF.

This clone was observed a single time. The chain couples TRBV11-2 to TRBJ2-4; D unclear. The CDR3 runs to 11 residues. In germline, CDR1 is SGHAT, CDR2 FQNNGV. The V gene lost 3 bases and the J gene lost 8 bases, with 5 bases spanning the gap. CDR3 loop: CASSLSYIQYF. The CDR3 DNA follows: TGTGCCAGCAGCTTGAGTTACATTCAGTACTTC. Based on the CDR3 plus reference TRBV11-2 and TRBJ2-4, the full variable domain is EAGVAQSPRYKIIEKRQSVAFWCNPISGHATLYWYQQILGQGPKLLIQFQNNGVVDDSQLPKDRFSAERLKGVDSTLKIQPAKLEDSAVYLCASSLSYIQYFGAGTRLSVL.

The chain links TRBV10-3 to TRBJ2-7; D perhaps matches TRBD2 (5 bases). CDR3 length: 15 residues. Germline V gives CDR1 ENHRY, CDR2 SYGVKD. V was clipped by 1 base and J by 6 bases, with 16 bases between them. The CDR3 DNA reads as TGTGCCATCAGTGAGTGGTCGAGAGTGGCGGGCGAGCAGTACTTC. Translated: CAISEWSRVAGEQYF.